The 14 T cell receptor beta chains listed next were all sequenced from one sample in a study of Ad26.COV2.S vaccination and SARS-CoV-2 variants. Treatment specified: roughly 18 received Ad26.COV2.S at low or high dose, single or two shots; five or six received placebo; per-sample allocation not given. The samples date from day 63 after the first vaccine or placebo injection. Some clones are missing from TCRdb's copy, which holds only in-frame ones; the method was immunoSEQ multiplex PCR. Counted here are a few hundred thousand clones, roughly 89% occurring once; the ten biggest clones make up 2.9%. The material sequenced was peripheral blood, taken in a trial of Ad26.COV2.S vaccine versus placebo. The source of these receptors is a person between 18 and 65 years old who received the Ad26.COV2.S COVID-19 vaccine or a placebo.

The chain couples TRBV6-2 or TRBV6-3 to TRBJ1-1; maybe TRBD1 (6 bases). V dropped 5 bases and J dropped 6 bases, with 10 bases sitting between them. CDR3 length: 12 amino acids. The germline CDR1 and CDR2 sequences are MNHEY and SVGEGT. CDR3 bases: TGTGCCAGCAGTGGGGGCTCCCCTGAAGCTTTCTTT. Translation gives CASSGGSPEAFF.

The gene calls are TRBV7-2 and TRBJ2-3; TRBD2 is a possible D gene (5 bases). Germline CDR1 and CDR2: SGHTA and FQGNSA. The length of the CDR3 is 15 residues. V dropped 0 bases and J dropped 6 bases, with 13 bases sitting between them. The chain's CDR3 is CASSLAAATGDTQYF. The CDR3 DNA is TGTGCCAGCAGCTTAGCGGCAGCGACGGGGGATACGCAGTATTTT. Complete variable domain (other parts from reference TRBV7-2 and TRBJ2-3): GAGVSQSPSNKVTEKGKDVELRCDPISGHTALYWYRQSLGQGLEFLIYFQGNSAPDKSGLPSDRFSAERTGGSVSTLTIQRTQQEDSAVYLCASSLAAATGDTQYFGPGTRLTVL.

This clone was counted a few times. This chain joins TRBV5-6 and TRBJ2-7, with 8 bases fitting TRBD2. Germline V lookup: CDR1 SGHDT, CDR2 YYEEEE. V shed 4 bases, J shed 5 bases, and the junction held 8 bases outside the gene matches. This CDR3 has 14 residues. CDR3 region: CASSKRLAQDEQYF. The CDR3 coding sequence is TGTGCCAGCAGCAAACGACTAGCGCAGGACGAGCAGTACTTC.

The chain couples TRBV5-1 to TRBJ1-1; D gene uncertain. Per the germline V gene, CDR1 is SGHRS and CDR2 is YFSETQ. CDR3 length: 12 residues. V lost 4 bases and J 6 bases, leaving 10 bases between the germline ends. The CDR3 spells CASSRVNSEAFF. Written as DNA, the CDR3 is TGCGCCAGCAGCCGAGTGAATTCTGAAGCTTTCTTT.

With regard to this clone: Here the CDR3 omits its conserved ending phenylalanine or tryptophan, so a read error is the likely source. It is unclear where the CDR3 begins or ends on the DNA, so no DNA is shown, and the CDR3 is as TCRdb lists it. This chain links TRBV5-8 with TRBJ1-1. CDR1 and CDR2 from the germline V gene are SGHTS and YDEGEE. The CDR3 adds up to 8 amino acids, both ends counted. CDR3 loop: CASSLGPT.

The rearrangement links TRBV11-3 to TRBJ2-5; no definite D call. V lost 5 bases, J lost 2 bases, and 9 bases lay in between. CDR1 is SGHNT, CDR2 YENEEA, per germline. This CDR3 is built from 13 residues. CDR3 sequence reads: CASSPESQETQYF. In DNA, the CDR3 is TGTGCCAGCAGCCCGGAATCACAAGAGACCCAGTACTTC. The full variable domain, completed using reference TRBV11-3 and TRBJ2-5, is EAGVVQSPRYKIIEKKQPVAFWCNPISGHNTLYWYLQNLGQGPELLIRYENEEAVDDSQLPKDRFSAERLKGVDSTLKIQPAELGDSAVYLCASSPESQETQYFGPGTRLLVL.

The chain uses TRBV7-8 and TRBJ2-2; the D gene could be TRBD1 or TRBD2 (5 bases each). This CDR3 has 15 amino acids. The V gene's germline CDR1 is SGHVS and CDR2 FQNEAQ. V shed 3 bases and J shed 4 bases, with 12 bases lying between them. The CDR3 DNA reads as TGTGCCAGCAGCTTGGGGGAGACGGTCACCGGGGAGCTGTTTTTT. Its protein is CASSLGETVTGELFF.

The chain is built from TRBV21-1 and TRBJ2-7; the D call in the table, TRBD2, was not verified against the DNA. TRBV21-1 has pseudogene status. CDR3 size: 17 residues. The CDR3 DNA is TGTGCCAGCTCTTCCGGGACTCCTCATTTAAGCTCCTACGAGCAGTACGTC. As protein: CASSSGTPHLSSYEQYV.

The rearrangement uses TRBV7-9 and TRBJ1-6; possibly TRBD1 for D (5 bases). The CDR3 sequence is 14 residues long. The V end lost 3 bases, the J end lost 8 bases, and 11 bases lay between the germline ends. Germline loops: CDR1 SEHNR, CDR2 FQNEAQ (reference sequence). The CDR3 sequence: CASSLGQRDSPLHF. The CDR3 coding sequence is TGTGCCAGCAGCTTGGGGCAGAGGGATTCACCCCTCCACTTT.

The V call is TRBV7-2, the J call TRBJ1-2; TRBD1 agrees at 7 bases. The CDR3 sequence is 16 residues long. J lost 6 bases, V lost 3 bases, and 13 bases had no gene match. Per germline, CDR1 SGHTA and CDR2 FQGNSA. The CDR3 spells CASSLRDSPGGHGYTF. CDR3 DNA: TGTGCCAGCAGCTTGCGGGACAGTCCAGGCGGTCATGGCTACACCTTC. Using reference TRBV7-2 and TRBJ1-2 for the parts outside the CDR3, the full variable domain is GAGVSQSPSNKVTEKGKDVELRCDPISGHTALYWYRQSLGQGLEFLIYFQGNSAPDKSGLPSDRFSAERTGGSVSTLTIQRTQQEDSAVYLCASSLRDSPGGHGYTFGSGTRLTVV.

The genes are TRBV19 and TRBJ1-2; D is perhaps TRBD1 (5 bases). CDR3 length equals 15 residues. The V end lost 3 bases, the J end lost 4 bases, and 15 bases lay between the germline ends. The germline V gene encodes CDR1 LNHDA and CDR2 SQIVND (reference sequence). In DNA form, the CDR3 reads TGTGCCAGTAGTATGCAGGGCCGCTCTATCTATGGCTACACCTTC. Residues: CASSMQGRSIYGYTF.

This chain uses TRBV5-1 with TRBJ1-3, with TRBD1 matching over 10 bases. This CDR3 spans 16 amino acids. V trimming: 4 bases; J trimming: 2 bases; junction bases outside the gene matches: 6. Germline CDR1 and CDR2: SGHRS and YFSETQ. This CDR3 is CASSPETGGTGNTIYF. CDR3 nucleotide sequence: TGCGCCAGCAGCCCAGAGACAGGGGGCACTGGAAACACCATATATTTT.

The chain couples TRBV5-8 to TRBJ2-2; D uncertain. The CDR3 extends over 15 amino acids. Trimming left V 1 base short and J 5 bases short, with 12 bases between. Germline V gene sequence: CDR1 SGHTS, CDR2 YDEGEE. CDR3 bases: TGTGCCAGCAGCTTGAAAGGTTTGAGGACCGGGGAGCTGTTTTTT. Translation gives CASSLKGLRTGELFF.

This sequence joins TRBV7-3 and TRBJ2-1; the match to TRBD2 covers 9 bases. The CDR3 has 17 amino acids. V gave up 4 bases and J gave up 4 bases; unmatched junction bases: 11. CDR1 SGHTA and CDR2 FQGTGA come from the germline V gene. The CDR3 loop is CASSSHSLAGSYNEQFF. DNA for the CDR3: TGTGCCAGCAGCTCACACTCCCTAGCGGGGAGTTACAATGAGCAGTTCTTC. Using reference TRBV7-3 and TRBJ2-1 for the parts outside the CDR3, the full variable domain is GAGVSQTPSNKVTEKGKYVELRCDPISGHTALYWYRQSLGQGPEFLIYFQGTGAADDSGLPNDRFFAVRPEGSVSTLKIQRTERGDSAVYLCASSSHSLAGSYNEQFFGPGTRLTVL.